Below, 14 T cell receptor beta chains from the same sample are listed, as sequenced in a study of T-cell reconstitution after alpha-beta-depleted transplantation in children. Library preparation (for TCRbeta) was performed with unique molecular identifiers. TCRdb itself ran the PCR reads through MiXCR, one entry per CDR3 protein. The data show 500,000 or so distinct CDR3 sequences, less than 35% seen once. Specimen: PBMCs from the stem cell graft donor, collected from the stem cell graft. The source of these receptors is a human donor who donated a stem cell graft to a child with aplastic anemia.

This clonotype has just a few counts. The chain carries TRBV12-3 or TRBV12-4 and TRBJ1-1; 9 positions match TRBD1. The CDR3 is 16 amino acids. After removal of 5 bases from V and 3 bases from J, the junction contained 10 bases not matched to a gene. The CDR3 is CASSVTGGLGYTEAFF. As DNA, the CDR3 is TGTGCCAGCAGTGTAACAGGGGGCTTGGGGTACACTGAAGCTTTCTTT.

The gene calls are TRBV4-3 and TRBJ2-7, with D perhaps given as TRBD1 or TRBD2 (5 bases each). The CDR3 runs 15 residues. Germline V gene sequence: CDR1 LGHNA, CDR2 YSLEER. Between the trimmed V and J ends, which lost 1 base and 1 base, there was a span of 11 bases. CDR3 in DNA: TGCGCCAGCAGCCAAGGTCGGGGCAGGTCCTACGAGCAGTACTTC. Its translation: CASSQGRGRSYEQYF.

V and J are TRBV30 and TRBJ2-7; TRBD2 matches at 8 bases. CDR1 GTSNPN and CDR2 SVGIG come from the germline V gene (reference sequence). CDR3 size: 14 residues. This CDR3 is CARSTSGLTYEQYV. The CDR3 nucleotides read TGTGCCCGGAGTACTAGCGGTTTGACCTACGAGCAGTACGTC.

This chain uses TRBV4-3 with TRBJ2-7; D might be TRBD1 (6 bases). CDR1 and CDR2 from the germline V gene are LGHNA and YSLEER. V lost 0 bases, J lost 4 bases, and 16 bases lay in between. The CDR3 length is 16 residues. The CDR3 is CASSQDFSQGLYEQYF. The DNA of the CDR3 is TGCGCCAGCAGCCAAGATTTTTCCCAGGGGCTTTACGAGCAGTACTTC.

This rearrangement joins TRBV15 to TRBJ1-5; TRBD1 is a possible D gene (5 bases). This CDR3 spans 15 amino acids. V was shortened by 0 bases and J by 6 bases, with 12 bases between the two germline ends. Germline CDR1 is LNHNV and CDR2 is YYDKDF (reference sequence). The CDR3, as DNA: TGTGCCACCAGCAGAGACCGGGCAGGGAGTCAGCCCCAGCATTTT. It translates to CATSRDRAGSQPQHF.

This clonotype was counted a few times. CDR3 sequence reads: CSASNGNTEAFF. The CDR3 DNA reads as TGCAGTGCTAGCAACGGAAACACTGAAGCTTTCTTT. The V call is TRBV20-1, the J call TRBJ1-1; no firm D call. The germline gives CDR1 DFQATT, CDR2 SNEGSKA (reference sequence). V was trimmed by 3 bases and J by 2 bases, leaving 7 bases between them. The CDR3 extends over 12 amino acids.

V and J are TRBV19 and TRBJ2-1, with D perhaps TRBD2 (5 bases). With 5 bases removed from V and 9 bases from J, the gap between germline ends came to 14 bases. The CDR3 covers 13 residues. Germline CDR1 is LNHDA and CDR2 is SQIVND (reference sequence). CDR3 coding DNA: TGTGCCAGTAGTGCTCGCCGTGGAGGTGAGCAGTTCTTC. As protein: CASSARRGGEQFF.

This clonotype showed up just a few times. V usage is TRBV5-1 and J usage is TRBJ2-7; weak D call: TRBD1 (6 bases). CDR1 is SGHRS, CDR2 YFSETQ, per germline. Trimming took off 4 bases at V and 0 bases at J, with 14 bases between the two ends. This CDR3 comprises 15 residues. CDR3 nucleotide sequence: TGCGCCAGCAGCCGCTCGACAGGCAGCTCCTACGAGCAGTACTTC. This sequence encodes CASSRSTGSSYEQYF.

V gene TRBV6-5 combines with J gene TRBJ1-5, with no clear D. This CDR3 has 14 residues. The V gene lost 6 bases and the J gene lost 1 base, with 10 bases spanning the gap. Germline V gene lookup returns CDR1 MNHEY and CDR2 SVGAGI. The CDR3 bases are TGTGCCAGCAGGGACTCAGGAAGCAATCAGCCCCAGCATTTT. Its protein is CASRDSGSNQPQHF.

The chain couples TRBV18 to TRBJ2-1; 7 bases align to TRBD2. The J segment lost 7 bases and the V segment lost 3 bases, leaving 3 bases of the junction unmatched. CDR1 is KGHSH, CDR2 LQKENI, per germline. The CDR3 totals 13 residues. CDR3 protein: CASSPAGANEQFF. DNA for the CDR3: TGTGCCAGCTCACCTGCGGGAGCAAATGAGCAGTTCTTC.

The chain recombines TRBV29-1 with TRBJ2-7; 15 nucleotides line up with TRBD2. The CDR3 has 16 amino acids. From germline, CDR1 is SQVTM and CDR2 ANQGSEA. The J segment lost 3 bases and the V segment lost 4 bases, leaving 7 bases of the junction unmatched. CDR3 in amino acids: CSVGTSGGVLVYEQYF. CDR3 sequence (DNA): TGCAGCGTTGGGACTAGCGGGGGGGTCTTGGTCTACGAGCAGTACTTC.

The rearrangement uses TRBV5-1 and TRBJ2-3; D remains ambiguous. The V end was cut by 5 bases, the J end by 0 bases, with 10 bases between. The CDR3 runs 14 residues. The germline V gene encodes CDR1 SGHRS and CDR2 YFSETQ. CDR3 DNA: TGCGCCAGCAGTTTTGGGCGGAGCACAGATACGCAGTATTTT. Its translation is CASSFGRSTDTQYF.

The J gene is TRBJ2-5, the V gene TRBV14, with unresolved D. The germline V and J ends were trimmed by 1 base and 6 bases, with 9 bases remaining between them. CDR3 size: 13 residues. Germline-derived CDR1 and CDR2 are SGHDN and FVKESK. CDR3 sequence: CASSQAGLKTQYF. CDR3 DNA sequence: TGTGCCAGCAGCCAAGCTGGGTTGAAGACCCAGTACTTC.

The genes are TRBV20-1 and TRBJ2-2; 7 bases match TRBD2. The CDR3 contains 14 residues. Looked up from germline, CDR1 is DFQATT and CDR2 is SNEGSKA (reference sequence). V gave up 6 bases and J gave up 4 bases; unmatched junction bases: 8. DNA of the CDR3: TGCAGTGCCGCGGGAGAAACTATCACCGGGGAGCTGTTTTTT. Residues: CSAAGETITGELFF.